The T cell receptor (beta chain) described here comes from a study of regulatory T cells in long-lasting Graves disease. Findings of the study overall: New patients shared about a thousand public clonotypes, fewer than the 2,500 to 3,000 shared by persistent patients. The study found lower TCR diversity in persistent Graves' patients than in newly diagnosed ones.

Note on this clonotype: Its antigen is still unknown. A far larger clone differs by one base, so this is likely a read error.

With iRepertoire HTBI primers and Arm-PCR of CDR3 regions, TCR beta libraries were built. One entry per CDR3 protein, called by TCRdb with MiXCR from the multiplex PCR reads. Found here are approximately 350,000 distinct CDR3 sequences, over 9.5% of them singletons; the top ten hold approximately 17%. Germline CDR1 DFQATT, CDR2 SNEGSKA (reference sequence). J gave up 10 bases and V 6 bases, and 14 bases lay outside the gene matches. The CDR3 extends over 14 amino acids. Time point of the sample: newly diagnosed GD, antithyroid drugs for less than 3 months. Preparation of the TCR library used RNA extracted from PBMCs. The sample was also reused in another study, on T cells in Graves' hyperthyroidism and ophthalmopathy. That paper adds: The TCR CDR3 first-round RT-PCR relied on the HTBI primer set.

This sequence originates from a young woman with Graves disease. The input for sequencing was peripheral blood mononuclear cells (PBMCs), taken at new diagnosis, from a patient treated with antithyroid drugs. V gene TRBV20-1 combines with J gene TRBJ2-1; 8 bases map to TRBD2. The chain's CDR3 is CSASWGLGDYEQFF. The CDR3 coding sequence is TGCAGTGCGTCATGGGGACTAGGTGATTACGAGCAGTTCTTC.